This TCR beta chain was observed in a study of chemoradiotherapy in HPV16-positive cancers. CDR3 length: 13 amino acids. Deletions cut 6 bases from V and 0 bases from J, with 6 bases between. The germline V gene has CDR1 MNHNS and CDR2 SASEGT. TCRdb's table, derived via immunoSEQ multiplex PCR, lists solely in-frame clones and lacks some. Of thousands of clones detected, about 85% appear once; the ten largest clones hold under 2.5%. Over chemoradiotherapy, repertoires were sampled more than once. Concerning this clone: The antigen is undetermined.

Study results and caveats: Only two HPV16-positive patients supplied the functional HPV-specificity definition. During treatment, candidate HPV-specific clones and E7-related motifs expanded in tumor.

This receptor was obtained from a human donor with HPV-associated anogenital cancer. This specimen consisted of tumor tissue, obtained from a patient who underwent chemoradiotherapy. The V call is TRBV6-1, the J call TRBJ1-5; D might be TRBD1 (6 bases). The CDR3 DNA sequence: TGTGCCAGCAGGGACAGTAGCAATCAGCCCCAGCATTTT. This encodes CASRDSSNQPQHF.